Below are 23 T cell receptor beta chains sequenced from a single sample in a study of blood T cell repertoires in COVID-19. Produced via immunoSEQ multiplex PCR; TCRdb's table is partial and in-frame only. The table has fewer than 140,000 clones, 60% to 80% seen once. The sample consisted of peripheral blood. The receptors come from a human donor with acute or convalescent COVID-19. The donor label of this sample is uncertain.

V gene TRBV29-1 combines with J gene TRBJ2-7; TRBD1 agrees at 9 bases. The CDR3 loop spans 12 amino acids. V trimming: 5 bases; J trimming: 6 bases; junction bases outside the gene matches: 5. CDR1 SQVTM and CDR2 ANQGSEA come from the germline V gene. The CDR3, as DNA: TGCAGCGTTAAGGACAGGGGAGGCGAGCAGTACTTC. It codes for CSVKDRGGEQYF.

The chain is built from TRBV7-9 and TRBJ2-2; D is possibly TRBD1 (5 bases). This CDR3 region has 18 residues. Per germline, CDR1 SEHNR and CDR2 FQNEAQ (reference sequence). The V end was cut by 2 bases, the J end by 6 bases, with 22 bases between. The CDR3 protein is CASSLTPLTGVYAGELFF. In DNA form, the CDR3 reads TGTGCCAGCAGCTTAACTCCCCTAACAGGTGTTTATGCCGGGGAGCTGTTTTTT.

The rearrangement joins TRBV6-6 to TRBJ1-4; maybe TRBD1 (5 bases). CDR3 length equals 14 residues. Germline CDR1 is MNHNY and CDR2 is SVGAGI (reference sequence). V lost 7 bases and J lost 7, with 16 bases in between. In DNA form, the CDR3 reads TGTGCCAGCACTGCGTACAGGAGTAGTGAAAAACTGTTTTTT. As protein: CASTAYRSSEKLFF.

The chain couples TRBV29-1 to TRBJ2-3, with 8 bases fitting TRBD2. V gave up 4 bases and J gave up 7 bases; unmatched junction bases: 13. This CDR3 region has 15 residues. CDR1 SQVTM and CDR2 ANQGSEA come from the germline V gene. The CDR3 DNA is TGCAGCGTTGCCCTATCGACTAGCGACGGGCATACGCAGTATTTT. This gives the protein CSVALSTSDGHTQYF.

DNA for the CDR3: TGTGCCAGCAGCAAAGGGGCCACAGGAAGCTCCTACAATGAGCAGTTCTTC. It codes for CASSKGATGSSYNEQFF. This rearrangement joins TRBV21-1 to TRBJ2-1; the DNA was not compared with TRBD1, the D call given in the table. TRBV21-1 is a known pseudogene. The CDR3 contains 17 residues.

The chain employs TRBV12-5 and TRBJ2-4; tentative D call: TRBD1 (5 bases). Germline V lookup: CDR1 LGHNT, CDR2 FRNRAP. CDR3 length: 12 amino acids. The V end lost 2 bases, the J end lost 9 bases, and 8 bases lay between the germline ends. The CDR3, as DNA: TGTGCTAGTGGTTTGAGGGGCGGCATTCAGTACTTC. Amino acid sequence: CASGLRGGIQYF.

The J gene is TRBJ1-4, the V gene TRBV30; tentatively, D is TRBD1 (5 bases). Germline V gene lookup returns CDR1 GTSNPN and CDR2 SVGIG (reference sequence). V was clipped by 1 base and J by 7 bases, with 16 bases between them. The CDR3 has 15 residues. The DNA for the CDR3 is TGTGCCTGGAGTGAGAGGACATTCTCCATTGAAAAACTGTTTTTT. Translated, it gives CAWSERTFSIEKLFF. The complete variable domain, with remaining parts taken from reference TRBV30 and TRBJ1-4, reads SQTIHQWPATLVQPVGSPLSLECTVEGTSNPNLYWYRQAAGRGLQLLFYSVGIGQISSEVPQNLSASRPQDRQFILSSKKLLLSDSGFYLCAWSERTFSIEKLFFGSGTQLSVL.

The chain combines TRBV4-1 with TRBJ2-7; D is perhaps TRBD2 (6 bases). Trimming took off 4 bases at V and 3 bases at J, with 13 bases between the two ends. Germline V lookup: CDR1 MGHRA, CDR2 YSYEKL. The CDR3 is made up of 14 amino acids. The CDR3 nucleotides are TGCGCCAGCAGCCCCCTGCGGGGTAGCTACGAGCAGTACGTC. This codes for CASSPLRGSYEQYV.

The rearrangement joins TRBV9 to TRBJ1-6; 9 bases map to TRBD1. With 2 bases clipped from V and 8 bases from J, the junction kept 5 bases outside the gene matches. The CDR3 contains 15 residues. Germline-derived CDR1 and CDR2 are SGDLS and YYNGEE. CDR3 DNA: TGTGCCAGCAGCGTGCTGGGACAGGGCGATTCACCCCTCCACTTT. It specifies CASSVLGQGDSPLHF.

V gene TRBV5-1 combines with J gene TRBJ2-5, with TRBD2 matching over 9 bases. Per germline, CDR1 SGHRS and CDR2 YFSETQ. V gave up 4 bases and J gave up 5 bases; unmatched junction bases: 12. The CDR3 sequence is 16 residues long. This CDR3 is CASSPGGGATPETQYF. The CDR3 nucleotides read TGCGCCAGCAGCCCCGGCGGGGGGGCCACACCCGAGACCCAGTACTTC. The full variable domain, rest sourced from reference TRBV5-1 and TRBJ2-5, is KAGVTQTPRYLIKTRGQQVTLSCSPISGHRSVSWYQQTPGQGLQFLFEYFSETQRNKGNFPGRFSGRQFSNSRSEMNVSTLELGDSALYLCASSPGGGATPETQYFGPGTRLLVL.

This clone was detected a few times. The rearrangement uses TRBV15 and TRBJ1-6, with a weak D call TRBD1 (6 bases). The CDR3 has 16 amino acids. Germline values: CDR1 LNHNV, CDR2 YYDKDF (reference sequence). V lost 1 base and J lost 4, with 11 bases in between. The CDR3 spells CATSRGSGTYNSPLHF. Written as DNA, the CDR3 is TGTGCCACCAGCAGAGGTTCAGGGACATATAATTCACCCCTCCACTTT.

The chain joins TRBV20-1 to TRBJ1-4; D not certain. The CDR3 totals 11 residues. CDR1 DFQATT and CDR2 SNEGSKA come from the germline V gene (reference sequence). In DNA form, the CDR3 reads TGCAGCTGGCAGGATAATGAAAAACTGTTTTTT. Protein product: CSWQDNEKLFF.

The chain employs TRBV28 and TRBJ2-1, with D maybe TRBD2 (6 bases). The length of the CDR3 is 17 residues. The V end lost 4 bases, the J end lost 2 bases, and 18 bases lay between the germline ends. Germline values: CDR1 MDHEN, CDR2 SYDVKM. The CDR3 region has the DNA TGTGCCAGCAGTTCCCTGTCGGGCGGGGTGACCTACAATGAGCAGTTCTTC. Residues: CASSSLSGGVTYNEQFF.

This rearrangement joins TRBV4-2 to TRBJ1-1; perhaps TRBD1 as D (5 bases). V was clipped by 1 base and J by 5 bases, with 17 bases between them. This CDR3 has 16 amino acids. Germline-derived CDR1 and CDR2 are LGHNA and YNFKEQ. The chain's CDR3 is CASSQGEGRGRTEAFF. Here the CDR3 DNA reads TGTGCCAGCAGCCAAGGGGAGGGGCGGGGCCGAACTGAAGCTTTCTTT.

The rearrangement links TRBV4-1 to TRBJ1-2, with a possible D match to TRBD1 (5 bases). The CDR3 is made up of 13 amino acids. Germline V gene lookup returns CDR1 MGHRA and CDR2 YSYEKL. V dropped 6 bases and J dropped 6 bases, with 14 bases sitting between them. The CDR3 coding sequence is TGCGCCAGCAGGGGCCCTCAAGGGGATGGCTACACCTTC. This sequence encodes CASRGPQGDGYTF.

The chain combines TRBV28 with TRBJ2-2; the D gene is possibly TRBD2 (5 bases). Trimming removed 10 bases from V and 0 bases from J, with 9 bases in between. The CDR3 covers 13 residues. Per the germline V gene, CDR1 is MDHEN and CDR2 is SYDVKM. The CDR3 DNA sequence: TGTGCCACCCAGGACTCGAACACCGGGGAGCTGTTTTTT. Protein product: CATQDSNTGELFF.

This sequence joins TRBV24-1 and TRBJ2-3; the match to TRBD2 covers 13 bases. CDR1 is KGHDR, CDR2 SFDVKD, per germline. The CDR3 loop spans 17 amino acids. J lost 7 bases, V lost 4 bases, and 10 bases had no gene match. The CDR3 loop is CATSDHPTSGGIHTQYF. In DNA form, the CDR3 reads TGTGCCACCAGTGACCACCCGACTAGCGGGGGGATACATACGCAGTATTTT.

This clone has a count of ten or more. The CDR3 bases are TGTGCCAGCAGTTTGGGGGGGGGAGAGACCCAGTACTTC. Protein product: CASSLGGGETQYF. V usage is TRBV6-5 and J usage is TRBJ2-5; TRBD2 matches 7 bases. Germline loops: CDR1 MNHEY, CDR2 SVGAGI. The CDR3 is 13 residues long. V shed 4 bases, J shed 4 bases, and the junction held 3 bases outside the gene matches.

The chain uses TRBV24-1 and TRBJ2-1, with 10 bases lining up with TRBD2. The V gene's germline CDR1 is KGHDR and CDR2 SFDVKD. With 3 bases clipped from V and 3 bases from J, the junction kept 4 bases outside the gene matches. The CDR3 runs 16 residues. This chain's CDR3 is CATSDNSGGLYNEQFF. CDR3 nucleotides: TGTGCCACCAGTGATAATAGCGGGGGGCTCTACAATGAGCAGTTCTTC.

This rearrangement joins TRBV9 to TRBJ2-7; no definite D call. The V end was cut by 2 bases, the J end by 3 bases, with 9 bases between. In germline, CDR1 is SGDLS, CDR2 YYNGEE. The CDR3 length is 13 residues. This CDR3 is CASSVQFDYEQYF. CDR3 nucleotides: TGTGCCAGCAGCGTTCAGTTCGACTACGAGCAGTACTTC.

Points on this clone: A much larger clone lies a single base off, so this may be a read error. This chain joins TRBV7-2 and TRBJ1-3; TRBD1 matches at 9 bases. This CDR3 spans 17 amino acids. Trimming took 0 bases from V and 5 from J; bases not matched to a gene: 8. Germline V lookup: CDR1 SGHTA, CDR2 FQGNSA. CDR3 in DNA: TGTGCCAGCAGCTTAGCCCGACAGGGGGGAGGTAGAAACACCATATATTTT. Translated, it gives CASSLARQGGGRNTIYF.

V is TRBV2 and J is TRBJ1-5, with D tentatively TRBD1 (6 bases). Trimming took off 3 bases at V and 9 bases at J, with 12 bases between the two ends. The germline V gene has CDR1 SNHLY and CDR2 FYNNEI. This CDR3 contains 13 residues. For the CDR3, the DNA is TGTGCCAGCAGTGACCAGGGGAGAATGCCCCAGCATTTT. Protein sequence: CASSDQGRMPQHF.

J is TRBJ1-5 and V is TRBV28; D uncertain. Per the germline V gene, CDR1 is MDHEN and CDR2 is SYDVKM. The CDR3 contains 16 residues. CDR3 sequence: CAAEEWRVRSNQPQHF. DNA for the CDR3: TGTGCAGCCGAAGAGTGGAGGGTGAGGAGCAATCAGCCCCAGCATTTT. Complete variable domain (other parts from reference TRBV28 and TRBJ1-5): DVKVTQSSRYLVKRTGEKVFLECVQDMDHENMFWYRQDPGLGLRLIYFSYDVKMKEKGDIPEGYSVSREKKERFSLILESASTNQTSMYLCAAEEWRVRSNQPQHFGDGTRLSIL.